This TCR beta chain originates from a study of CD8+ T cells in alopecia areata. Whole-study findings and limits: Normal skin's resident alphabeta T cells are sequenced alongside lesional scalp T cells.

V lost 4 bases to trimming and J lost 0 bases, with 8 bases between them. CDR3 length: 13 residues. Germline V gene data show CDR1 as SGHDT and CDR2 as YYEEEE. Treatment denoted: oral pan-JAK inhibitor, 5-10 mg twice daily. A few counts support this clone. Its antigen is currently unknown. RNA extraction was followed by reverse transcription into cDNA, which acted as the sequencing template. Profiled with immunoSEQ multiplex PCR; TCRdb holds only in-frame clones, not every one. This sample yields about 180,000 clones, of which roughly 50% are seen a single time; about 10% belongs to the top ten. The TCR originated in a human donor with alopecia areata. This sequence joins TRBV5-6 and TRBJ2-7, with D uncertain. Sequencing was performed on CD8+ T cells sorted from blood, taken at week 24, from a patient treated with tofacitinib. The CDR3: CASSIQSSYEQYF. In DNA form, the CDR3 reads TGTGCCAGCAGCATACAGAGCTCCTACGAGCAGTACTTC.